Listed here are 16 T cell receptor beta chains from one sample, sequenced in a study of blood T cells in healthy people across ages. The second PCR ran about 6 to 12 cycles with a sample-barcoded 5' primer and J-beta primers. TCRdb fed the 5' RACE reads into MiXCR, producing one record per CDR3 protein. The sample holds about 670,000 distinct CDR3 sequences, approximately 52% seen once. The source material was blood. These receptors originate from a woman aged 80 or over in good health.

The chain has TRBV2 and TRBJ1-5, with D perhaps TRBD1 (6 bases). CDR3 size: 14 residues. The germline gives CDR1 SNHLY, CDR2 FYNNEI. V gave up 5 bases and J gave up 2 bases, with 10 bases separating them. CDR3 region: CASSWDIGNQPQHF. The CDR3 DNA follows: TGTGCCAGCAGTTGGGACATAGGCAATCAGCCCCAGCATTTT.

There are many counts of this clonotype. The genes are TRBV27 and TRBJ2-7; D is perhaps TRBD2 (5 bases). Germline V gene lookup returns CDR1 MNHEY and CDR2 SMNVEV (reference sequence). V was clipped by 6 bases and J by 7 bases, with 16 bases between them. The CDR3 spans 13 residues. The CDR3 sequence is CASSGGPLGEQYF. As DNA, the CDR3 is TGTGCCAGCAGCGGCGGGCCCTTAGGGGAGCAGTACTTC.

To note about this clonotype: This may come from a read error, since a much larger clone is one base off. V and J are TRBV20-1 and TRBJ1-6; D ambiguous. V gave up 3 bases and J gave up 3 bases, with 3 bases separating them. This CDR3 is 12 amino acids long. The germline gives CDR1 DFQATT, CDR2 SNEGSKA (reference sequence). CDR3 amino acids: CSARDYNSPLHF. The CDR3 DNA follows: TGCAGTGCTAGGGACTATAATTCACCCCTCCACTTT.

The chain couples TRBV12-3 or TRBV12-4 to TRBJ1-2; 8 positions agree with TRBD1. This CDR3 region has 13 residues. J was trimmed by 8 bases and V by 5 bases; bases with no gene match: 7. The CDR3 nucleotides are TGTGCCAGCAGTCCGACAGGGGTCGCAGGCTACACCTTC. Translating gives CASSPTGVAGYTF.

V usage is TRBV9 and J usage is TRBJ2-3; possibly TRBD1 or TRBD2 for D (6 bases each). The CDR3 spans 14 residues. Germline CDR1 and CDR2: SGDLS and YYNGEE. Trimming stripped 3 bases from V and 2 bases from J, with 10 bases between. Written as DNA, the CDR3 is TGTGCCAGCAGCGGGGGGGCGCACACAGATACGCAGTATTTT. Its protein product is CASSGGAHTDTQYF.

This chain links TRBV6-6 with TRBJ2-4; unclear D gene. The CDR3 has 18 residues. V lost 2 bases, J lost 0 bases, and 17 bases lay in between. The germline V gene has CDR1 MNHNY and CDR2 SVGAGI (reference sequence). The DNA of the CDR3 is TGTGCCAGCAGTTACGGTAGCAGGATTGATCTAGCCAAAAACATTCAGTACTTC. Translated, it gives CASSYGSRIDLAKNIQYF.

This clonotype was found once. The chain joins TRBV6-5 to TRBJ1-4, with TRBD1 as a possible D gene (6 bases). Trimming left V 0 bases short and J 8 bases short, with 13 bases between. Germline values: CDR1 MNHEY, CDR2 SVGAGI. The CDR3 has 15 residues. The DNA for the CDR3 is TGTGCCAGCAGTTACTCTCCGGGGGCAGGGGAAAAACTGTTTTTT. Translating gives CASSYSPGAGEKLFF.

The J gene is TRBJ2-7, the V gene TRBV3-1, with 9 bases identical to TRBD1. This CDR3 region has 16 residues. V lost 3 bases, J lost 5 bases, and 11 bases stayed unmatched. CDR1 is LGHDT and CDR2 is YNNKEL in the germline V gene (reference sequence). The CDR3, as DNA: TGTGCCAGCAGCCATGGTCCGGGACAGGGCCTCAACGAGCAGTACTTC. Amino acids: CASSHGPGQGLNEQYF.

This clonotype has more than one count but fewer than ten. This chain uses TRBV5-1 with TRBJ1-5; D perhaps matches TRBD1 (5 bases). V lost 4 bases to trimming and J lost 3 bases, with 14 bases between them. Germline V gene sequence: CDR1 SGHRS, CDR2 YFSETQ. CDR3 length equals 15 residues. CDR3 sequence: CASSPYGALNQPQHF. CDR3 DNA: TGCGCCAGCAGCCCCTACGGGGCCCTCAATCAGCCCCAGCATTTT.

The chain uses TRBV12-3 or TRBV12-4 and TRBJ2-7, with 8 bases identical to TRBD1. The trim removed 5 bases at V and 0 bases at J, leaving 6 bases unmatched. The length of the CDR3 is 15 residues. For the CDR3, the DNA is TGTGCCAGCAGTCAGGGGGCCACTGGCTCCTACGAGCAGTACTTC. Translation gives CASSQGATGSYEQYF.

The rearrangement links TRBV12-3 or TRBV12-4 to TRBJ2-3; D might be TRBD1 (7 bases). V lost 5 bases and J 6 bases, leaving 24 bases between the germline ends. This CDR3 is 17 amino acids long. This chain's CDR3 is CASSPSDRPSGGDTQYF. Written as DNA, the CDR3 is TGTGCCAGCAGTCCCTCGGACAGGCCCTCAGGAGGGGATACGCAGTATTTT.

The rearrangement uses TRBV7-9 and TRBJ2-3, with no clear D. Germline V gives CDR1 SEHNR, CDR2 FQNEAQ (reference sequence). V was clipped by 4 bases and J by 7 bases, with 6 bases between them. The CDR3 totals 11 residues. Here the CDR3 reads CASSSANTQYF. The CDR3, as DNA: TGTGCCAGCAGCTCTGCCAATACGCAGTATTTT. Together with reference TRBV7-9 and TRBJ2-3, the CDR3 gives the full variable domain: DTGVSQNPRHKITKRGQNVTFRCDPISEHNRLYWYRQTLGQGPEFLTYFQNEAQLEKSRLLSDRFSAERPKGSFSTLEIQRTEQGDSAMYLCASSSANTQYFGPGTRLTVL.

This clonotype has a count of ten or more. The gene calls are TRBV10-3 and TRBJ2-5; D remains ambiguous. The CDR3 covers 11 residues. Trimming cost V 6 bases and J 3 bases, with 5 bases left between them. The germline CDR1 and CDR2 sequences are ENHRY and SYGVKD. The CDR3 nucleotides are TGTGCCATCAGCCGTGAAGAGACCCAGTACTTC. It codes for CAISREETQYF.

The chain carries TRBV24-1 and TRBJ2-6; 9 bases are a match to TRBD1. The germline V gene encodes CDR1 KGHDR and CDR2 SFDVKD. The CDR3 totals 18 residues. V was pared by 6 bases and J by 0 bases, with 8 bases of the junction left unmatched. Here the CDR3 DNA reads TGTGCCACCAGTTATTCCGGGACAGGGAGCTCTGGGGCCAACGTCCTGACTTTC. It is translated as CATSYSGTGSSGANVLTF.

This clonotype was seen a few times. The V and J genes are TRBV5-1 and TRBJ2-1; D remains ambiguous. The germline V gene encodes CDR1 SGHRS and CDR2 YFSETQ. This CDR3 is built from 16 residues. V lost 0 bases and J 1 base, leaving 11 bases between the germline ends. This CDR3 reads CASSLADGPSYNEQFF. CDR3 nucleotides: TGCGCCAGCAGCTTGGCCGATGGGCCATCCTACAATGAGCAGTTCTTC.

This clonotype has only one observation. The chain employs TRBV7-8 and TRBJ1-2; D gene unclear. Trimming removed 3 bases from V and 5 bases from J, with 13 bases in between. The CDR3 consists of 14 residues. Per germline, CDR1 SGHVS and CDR2 FQNEAQ. The CDR3 loop reads CASSFALRVYGYTF. Written as DNA, the CDR3 is TGTGCCAGCAGCTTTGCCCTGAGGGTTTATGGCTACACCTTC.